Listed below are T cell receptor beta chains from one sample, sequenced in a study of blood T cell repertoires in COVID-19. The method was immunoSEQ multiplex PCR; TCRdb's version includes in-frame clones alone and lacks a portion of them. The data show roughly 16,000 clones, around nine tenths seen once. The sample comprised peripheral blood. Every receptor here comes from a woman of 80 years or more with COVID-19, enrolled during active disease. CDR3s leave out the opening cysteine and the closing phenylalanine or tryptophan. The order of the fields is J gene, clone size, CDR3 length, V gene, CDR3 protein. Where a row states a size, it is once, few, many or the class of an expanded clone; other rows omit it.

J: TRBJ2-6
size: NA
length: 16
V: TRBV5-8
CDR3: ASSLGQTLSSGANVLT

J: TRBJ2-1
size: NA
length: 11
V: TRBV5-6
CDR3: ASSRDRGNEQF

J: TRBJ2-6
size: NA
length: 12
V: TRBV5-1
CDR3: ASSGTYGANVLT

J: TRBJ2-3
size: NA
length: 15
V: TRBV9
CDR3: ASSPGLAGGQTDTQY

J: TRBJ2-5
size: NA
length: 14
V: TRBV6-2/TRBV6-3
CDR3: ASSYRTSGTQETQY

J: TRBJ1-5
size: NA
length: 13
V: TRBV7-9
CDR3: ASSSEGGVNQPQH

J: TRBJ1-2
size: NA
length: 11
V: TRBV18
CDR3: ASSPPGQNGYT

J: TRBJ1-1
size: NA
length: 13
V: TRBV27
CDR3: ASKLAGWMNTEAF

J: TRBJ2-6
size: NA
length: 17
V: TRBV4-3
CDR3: ASSQGFGQATSGANVLT

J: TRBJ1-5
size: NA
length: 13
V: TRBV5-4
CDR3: ASSLDGTRGQPQH

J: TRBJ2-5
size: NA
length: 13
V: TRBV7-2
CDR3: ASSAPGQGVETQY

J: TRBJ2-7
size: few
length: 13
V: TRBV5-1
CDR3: ASSSRLAGAYEQY

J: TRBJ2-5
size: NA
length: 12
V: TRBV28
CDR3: ASSSPREGETQY

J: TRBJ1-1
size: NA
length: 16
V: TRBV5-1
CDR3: ASSYLSGTGGLNTEAF

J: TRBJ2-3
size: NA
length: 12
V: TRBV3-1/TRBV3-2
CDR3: ASSSTTGADTQY

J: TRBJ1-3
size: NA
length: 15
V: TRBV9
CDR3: ASSAPGTTGWGNTIY

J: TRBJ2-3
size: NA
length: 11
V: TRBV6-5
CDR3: ASSPEPGSQGR

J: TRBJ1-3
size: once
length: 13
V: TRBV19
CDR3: ASNLPGTAGNTIY

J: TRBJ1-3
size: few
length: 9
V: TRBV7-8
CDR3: ASTRANTIY

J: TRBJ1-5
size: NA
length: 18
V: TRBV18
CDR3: ASSPGVASQAPFSNQPQH

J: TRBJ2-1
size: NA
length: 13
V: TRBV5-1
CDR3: ASSLGGSSYNEQF

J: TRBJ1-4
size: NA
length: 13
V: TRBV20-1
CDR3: SASPWDSQGEKLF

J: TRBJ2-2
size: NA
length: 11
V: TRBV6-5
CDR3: ASRRQNTGELF

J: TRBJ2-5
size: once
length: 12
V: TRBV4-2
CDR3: ASSRGPSGETQY

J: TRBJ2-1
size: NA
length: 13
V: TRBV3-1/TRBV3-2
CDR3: ASSPQGGWYNEQF